Listed here is a single TCR beta chain. Sequencing used immunoSEQ multiplex PCR; TCRdb keeps in-frame clones, though not all of them. The data show 100,000 to 150,000 clones, 85% to 90% seen once. The sample comes from a study of control samples from healthy donors and cancer patients. CDR3 length: 19 amino acids. CDR1 is SGHDN, CDR2 FVKESK, per germline. V was pared by 3 bases and J by 2 bases, with 9 bases of the junction left unmatched. The source of this sequence is a man aged 25-45 years in good health. Material for sequencing was blood. The gene calls are TRBV14 and TRBJ1-6; 11 bases agree with TRBD1. The CDR3 loop is CASSQRTGGSRAYNSPLHF. The DNA for the CDR3 is TGTGCCAGCAGCCAGAGGACAGGGGGCAGTAGGGCCTATAATTCACCCCTCCACTTT. Supplemented by reference TRBV14 and TRBJ1-6, the full variable domain reads EAGVTQFPSHSVIEKGQTVTLRCDPISGHDNLYWYRRVMGKEIKFLLHFVKESKQDESGMPNNRFLAERTGGTYSTLKVQPAELEDSGVYFCASSQRTGGSRAYNSPLHFGNGTRLTVT.